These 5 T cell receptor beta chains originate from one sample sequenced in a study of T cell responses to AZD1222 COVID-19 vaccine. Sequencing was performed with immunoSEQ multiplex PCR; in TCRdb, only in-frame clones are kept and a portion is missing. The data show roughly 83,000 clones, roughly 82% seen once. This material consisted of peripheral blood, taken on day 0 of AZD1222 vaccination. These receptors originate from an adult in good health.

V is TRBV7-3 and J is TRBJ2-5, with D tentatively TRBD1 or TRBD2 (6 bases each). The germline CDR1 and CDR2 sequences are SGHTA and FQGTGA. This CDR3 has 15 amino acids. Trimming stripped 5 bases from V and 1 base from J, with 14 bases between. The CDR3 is CASSPSGGPQETQYF. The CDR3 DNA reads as TGTGCCAGCAGCCCCTCCGGGGGCCCCCAAGAGACCCAGTACTTC.

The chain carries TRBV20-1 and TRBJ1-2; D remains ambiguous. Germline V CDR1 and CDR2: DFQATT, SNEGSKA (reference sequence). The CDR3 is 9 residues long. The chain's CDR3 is CSLGRRYTF. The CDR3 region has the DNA TGCAGCCTCGGACGGCGCTACACCTTC.

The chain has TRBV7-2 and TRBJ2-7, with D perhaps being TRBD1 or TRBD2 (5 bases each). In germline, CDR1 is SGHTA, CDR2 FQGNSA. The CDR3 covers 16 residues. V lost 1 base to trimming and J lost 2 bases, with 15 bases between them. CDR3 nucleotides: TGTGCCAGCAGCTTAGAACCGGGACGGACCCCCTACGAGCAGTACTTC. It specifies CASSLEPGRTPYEQYF.

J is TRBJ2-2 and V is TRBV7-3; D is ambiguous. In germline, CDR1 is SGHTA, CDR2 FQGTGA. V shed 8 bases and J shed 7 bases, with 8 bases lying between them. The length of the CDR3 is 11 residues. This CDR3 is CASGSGGELFF. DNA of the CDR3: TGTGCCAGCGGTTCGGGCGGGGAGCTGTTTTTT.

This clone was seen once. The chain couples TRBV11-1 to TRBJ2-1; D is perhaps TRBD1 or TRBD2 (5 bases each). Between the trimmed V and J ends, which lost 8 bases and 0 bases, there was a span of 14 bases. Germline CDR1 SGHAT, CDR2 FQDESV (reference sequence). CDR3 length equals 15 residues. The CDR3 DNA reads TGTGCCAGCGCGAGGGGTCCAAGCTCCTACAATGAGCAGTTCTTC. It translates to CASARGPSSYNEQFF.